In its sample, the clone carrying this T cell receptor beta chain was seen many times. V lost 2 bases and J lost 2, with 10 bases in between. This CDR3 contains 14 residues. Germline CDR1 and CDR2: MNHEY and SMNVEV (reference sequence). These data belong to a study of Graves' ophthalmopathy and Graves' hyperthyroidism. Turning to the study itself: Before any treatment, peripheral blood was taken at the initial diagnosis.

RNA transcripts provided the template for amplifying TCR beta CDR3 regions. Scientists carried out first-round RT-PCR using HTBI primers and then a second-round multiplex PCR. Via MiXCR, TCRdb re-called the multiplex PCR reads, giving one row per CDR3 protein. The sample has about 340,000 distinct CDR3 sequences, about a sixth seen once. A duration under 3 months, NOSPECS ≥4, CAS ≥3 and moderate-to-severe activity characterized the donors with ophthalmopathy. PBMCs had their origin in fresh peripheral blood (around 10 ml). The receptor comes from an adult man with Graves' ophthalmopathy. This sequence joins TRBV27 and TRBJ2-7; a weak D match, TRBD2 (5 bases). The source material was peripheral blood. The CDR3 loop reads CASSLNWGAYEQYF. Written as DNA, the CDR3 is TGTGCCAGCAGTTTAAATTGGGGAGCCTACGAGCAGTACTTC.